These 19 T cell receptor beta chains were all obtained from the same sample, sequenced in a study of T-cell memory formation after mild COVID-19. MiXCR was run by TCRdb on the 5' RACE reads, yielding one entry per CDR3 protein. The data show over 400,000 distinct CDR3 sequences, more than 20% seen once. Source material: PBMCs or a T cell subset sorted from them (not recorded which). The receptor set was obtained from an adult woman who had mild COVID-19 (a few samples of this study predate the infection). Cell type and time point are not known.

The sample holds a few counts of this clonotype. The rearrangement links TRBV24-1 to TRBJ2-4; D gene unclear. The CDR3 is made up of 12 amino acids. The germline V and J ends were trimmed by 5 bases and 6 bases, with 7 bases remaining between them. Germline V gene data show CDR1 as KGHDR and CDR2 as SFDVKD. CDR3 amino acids: CATSGPGNIQYF. The CDR3 region has the DNA TGTGCCACCAGTGGCCCCGGAAACATTCAGTACTTC.

The chain couples TRBV3-1 to TRBJ1-3, with no clear D. The CDR3 length is 17 residues. CDR1 and CDR2 from the germline V gene are LGHDT and YNNKEL (reference sequence). Trimming left V 5 bases short and J 4 bases short, with 21 bases between. For the CDR3, the DNA is TGTGCCAGCAGCTTCGCAATGAGGAATCTGGCGGGAAACACCATATATTTT. Protein product: CASSFAMRNLAGNTIYF.

V and J are TRBV30 and TRBJ1-4; D is unresolved. Per germline, CDR1 GTSNPN and CDR2 SVGIG (reference sequence). V lost 0 bases and J lost 8, with 10 bases in between. The CDR3 covers 13 residues. The CDR3 loop is CAWSVQASEKLFF. DNA of the CDR3: TGTGCCTGGAGTGTTCAAGCTAGCGAAAAACTGTTTTTT.

The chain is built from TRBV7-9 and TRBJ2-1; D is perhaps TRBD1 (6 bases). The CDR3 has 17 residues. V was pared by 2 bases and J by 0 bases, with 14 bases between. Germline CDR1 reads SEHNR; CDR2 reads FQNEAQ (reference sequence). As DNA, the CDR3 is TGTGCCAGCAGCTTACTGGGGGCGTCGGGCTCCTACAATGAGCAGTTCTTC. Translated: CASSLLGASGSYNEQFF.

The CDR3 DNA sequence: TGCAGCGTTGACAACAGGGGGCTATCCTACAATGAGCAGTTCTTC. Translating it yields CSVDNRGLSYNEQFF. This sequence joins TRBV29-1 and TRBJ2-1; 9 bases are shared with TRBD1. The V gene's germline CDR1 is SQVTM and CDR2 ANQGSEA. Losses at the gene ends were 3 bases for V and 1 base for J; bases not matched to a gene: 4. This CDR3 has 15 amino acids.

The chain joins TRBV5-6 to TRBJ1-2; D may be TRBD1 (5 bases). V was pared by 6 bases and J by 7 bases, with 19 bases between. The CDR3 is 14 residues long. CDR1 is SGHDT, CDR2 YYEEEE, per germline. CDR3 coding DNA: TGTGCCAGCACCCGGGGGGTCTCGGGCTCTGGCTACACCTTC. Translation gives CASTRGVSGSGYTF. The full variable domain, in which reference TRBV5-6 and TRBJ1-2 provide the parts outside the CDR3, is DAGVTQSPTHLIKTRGQQVTLRCSPKSGHDTVSWYQQALGQGPQFIFQYYEEEERQRGNFPDRFSGHQFPNYSSELNVNALLLGDSALYLCASTRGVSGSGYTFGSGTRLTVV.

The chain uses TRBV7-9 and TRBJ1-6; D gene uncertain. Germline V lookup: CDR1 SEHNR, CDR2 FQNEAQ (reference sequence). The CDR3 runs to 15 residues. V was pared by 5 bases and J by 4 bases, with 12 bases between. The CDR3 is CASSRSYGYNSPLHF. The CDR3 DNA reads as TGTGCCAGCAGCCGCAGTTATGGGTATAATTCACCCCTCCACTTT. The variable domain in full, completed from reference TRBV7-9 and TRBJ1-6, reads DTGVSQNPRHKITKRGQNVTFRCDPISEHNRLYWYRQTLGQGPEFLTYFQNEAQLEKSRLLSDRFSAERPKGSFSTLEIQRTEQGDSAMYLCASSRSYGYNSPLHFGNGTRLTVT.

This rearrangement joins TRBV20-1 to TRBJ2-7; 7 bases are a match to TRBD1. The ends lost 1 base at V and 4 bases at J; junction bases unmatched: 4. This CDR3 has 13 residues. CDR1 is DFQATT and CDR2 is SNEGSKA in the germline V gene (reference sequence). CDR3 coding DNA: TGCAGTGCTAGAGGGGACAGCTTTTACGAGCAGTACTTC. This encodes CSARGDSFYEQYF.

This clonotype was detected a few times. The chain links TRBV5-1 to TRBJ2-7; no clear D gene. In germline, CDR1 is SGHRS, CDR2 YFSETQ. The CDR3 is 14 residues long. Trimming took off 0 bases at V and 3 bases at J, with 10 bases between the two ends. CDR3 loop: CASSLEKDIYEQYF. The CDR3 region has the DNA TGCGCCAGCAGCTTGGAAAAGGATATCTACGAGCAGTACTTC.

The chain has TRBV12-3 or TRBV12-4 and TRBJ2-3; D gene unclear. The CDR3 totals 14 residues. Trimming took 5 bases from V and 0 from J, leaving 9 bases between them. CDR3 nucleotide sequence: TGTGCCAGCAGTCCACACGCTAGCACAGATACGCAGTATTTT. It translates to CASSPHASTDTQYF.

This clonotype appeared a few times. This chain joins TRBV21-1 and TRBJ2-3; the D segment call TRBD1 is taken from the table without a DNA check. TRBV21-1 is shown as a pseudogene. The CDR3 extends over 14 amino acids. The CDR3 DNA sequence: TGTGCCAGCAGCCGCCGGACAGGACCCTATACGCAGTATTTT. Amino acids: CASSRRTGPYTQYF.

This sequence joins TRBV3-1 and TRBJ2-2; the match to TRBD1 covers 8 bases. This CDR3 has 14 amino acids. V gave up 10 bases and J gave up 4 bases; unmatched junction bases: 8. Germline lookup yields CDR1 LGHDT and CDR2 YNNKEL (reference sequence). The DNA of the CDR3 is TGTGCCACCTCCAAGACAGGGGTCACCGGGGAGCTGTTTTTT. Translated, it gives CATSKTGVTGELFF.

This clonotype has a handful of counts. The chain is built from TRBV7-3 and TRBJ2-1; 12 bases line up with TRBD2. This CDR3 comprises 15 residues. V gave up 4 bases and J gave up 5 bases; unmatched junction bases: 3. The germline V gene encodes CDR1 SGHTA and CDR2 FQGTGA. The CDR3 DNA is TGTGCCAGCAGCTCACGACTAGCGGGGGACAATGAGCAGTTCTTC. It is translated as CASSSRLAGDNEQFF.

The chain carries TRBV11-2 and TRBJ2-5, with a tentative D call TRBD2 (6 bases). The ends were cut back, 5 bases at V and 2 bases at J, with 12 bases in the middle. In germline, CDR1 is SGHAT, CDR2 FQNNGV. The CDR3 totals 14 residues. CDR3 loop: CASSGTGVQETQYF. The CDR3 DNA reads as TGTGCCAGCAGCGGGACGGGAGTTCAAGAGACCCAGTACTTC.

This clonotype appeared many times. The chain couples TRBV3-1 to TRBJ2-7; weak D call: TRBD2 (5 bases). Trimming took off 1 base at V and 5 bases at J, with 12 bases between the two ends. The CDR3 contains 14 residues. Germline assignment: CDR1 LGHDT and CDR2 YNNKEL (reference sequence). The CDR3 spells CASSQGTVRDEQYF. The CDR3 DNA sequence: TGTGCCAGCAGCCAAGGGACCGTGAGGGACGAGCAGTACTTC.

This clonotype was seen only a few times. The V call is TRBV5-1, the J call TRBJ2-3, with TRBD1 matching 8 bases. J was trimmed by 3 bases and V by 4 bases; bases with no gene match: 10. CDR1 SGHRS and CDR2 YFSETQ come from the germline V gene. The CDR3 runs 16 residues. The CDR3 DNA is TGCGCCAGCAGCGACGGACAGGGTCGTATGACAGATACGCAGTATTTT. Protein product: CASSDGQGRMTDTQYF.

This clonotype was counted between two and nine times. The V gene is TRBV28, the J gene TRBJ2-5; D is perhaps TRBD1 or TRBD2 (5 bases each). Germline V lookup: CDR1 MDHEN, CDR2 SYDVKM. Trimming left V 7 bases short and J 2 bases short, with 11 bases between. This CDR3 spans 13 amino acids. The CDR3: CASTRDGQETQYF. The DNA of the CDR3 is TGTGCCAGCACTCGGGACGGGCAAGAGACCCAGTACTTC.

This clonotype was seen more than once but under ten times. This rearrangement joins TRBV27 to TRBJ1-2; D is perhaps TRBD1 (5 bases). The CDR3 is 14 residues long. The ends were cut back, 0 bases at V and 5 bases at J, with 10 bases in the middle. CDR1 is MNHEY, CDR2 SMNVEV, per germline (reference sequence). CDR3 coding DNA: TGTGCCAGCAGTTTATCGGAAGGGGTGTATGGCTACACCTTC. Protein product: CASSLSEGVYGYTF.

Only a few counts were recorded for this clonotype. The chain combines TRBV7-3 with TRBJ2-3; D is undetermined. Germline CDR1 is SGHTA and CDR2 is FQGTGA. The CDR3 is made up of 15 amino acids. V was clipped by 8 bases and J by 0 bases, with 15 bases between them. In DNA form, the CDR3 reads TGTGCCAGCTCGGTGGGCGGACGCAGCACAGATACGCAGTATTTT. It translates to CASSVGGRSTDTQYF. The complete variable domain, with remaining parts taken from reference TRBV7-3 and TRBJ2-3, reads GAGVSQTPSNKVTEKGKYVELRCDPISGHTALYWYRQSLGQGPEFLIYFQGTGAADDSGLPNDRFFAVRPEGSVSTLKIQRTERGDSAVYLCASSVGGRSTDTQYFGPGTRLTVL.